These 22 T cell receptor beta chains came from one sample sequenced in a study of spatial heterogeneity in lung cancer. The time point: sample taken at primary tumor resection. Unsorted whole RNA of tumor, nontumor lung or frozen PBMC was sequenced. TCRdb independently ran MiXCR on the 5' RACE reads; one entry per CDR3 protein. Counted here are about 26,000 distinct CDR3 sequences, roughly 12% occurring once; the ten biggest clones make up approximately 25%. Here the sequenced sample was PBMCs, taken at surgery. Source of these receptors: a female donor with early-stage non-small cell lung cancer.

CDR3 region: CASSISGALRSQYF. CDR3 nucleotides: TGTGCCAGTAGTATCTCTGGGGCCCTCCGTTCGCAGTACTTC. The V and J genes are TRBV19 and TRBJ2-7, with TRBD1 as a possible D gene (5 bases). The CDR3 loop spans 14 amino acids. Germline V gene sequence: CDR1 LNHDA, CDR2 SQIVND (reference sequence). The V and J ends lost 3 bases and 9 bases respectively, with 18 bases between them. The variable domain in full, completed from reference TRBV19 and TRBJ2-7, reads DGGITQSPKYLFRKEGQNVTLSCEQNLNHDAMYWYRQDPGQGLRLIYYSQIVNDFQKGDIAEGYSVSREKKESFPLTVTSAQKNPTAFYLCASSISGALRSQYFGPGTRLTVT.

At least ten counts were recorded for this clonotype. This rearrangement joins TRBV2 to TRBJ1-2, with D maybe TRBD1 (5 bases). Trimming pared 3 bases from V and 1 base from J, leaving 18 bases between. Germline loops: CDR1 SNHLY, CDR2 FYNNEI. The CDR3 runs to 17 residues. This CDR3 reads CASSDVRRGTINYGYTF. CDR3 coding DNA: TGTGCCAGCAGTGATGTGAGGAGGGGCACCATTAACTATGGCTACACCTTC.

The table lists this clonotype with many counts. The chain joins TRBV7-2 to TRBJ2-2; maybe TRBD1 (6 bases). Germline values: CDR1 SGHTA, CDR2 FQGNSA. CDR3 length: 19 residues. V lost 5 bases and J lost 5, with 27 bases in between. The CDR3: CASSHRAGSAWTITGELFF. DNA of the CDR3: TGTGCCAGCAGCCACAGGGCCGGGTCAGCCTGGACCATTACCGGGGAGCTGTTTTTT.

This clonotype has more than one count but fewer than ten. The chain recombines TRBV5-1 with TRBJ2-2; D not certain. CDR1 and CDR2 (germline): SGHRS, YFSETQ. Between the trimmed V and J ends, which lost 0 bases and 7 bases, there was a span of 4 bases. CDR3 length: 12 amino acids. CDR3 nucleotides: TGCGCCAGCAGCTTGGTTCTCGGGGAGCTGTTTTTT. Protein product: CASSLVLGELFF. Using reference TRBV5-1 and TRBJ2-2 for the parts outside the CDR3, the full variable domain is KAGVTQTPRYLIKTRGQQVTLSCSPISGHRSVSWYQQTPGQGLQFLFEYFSETQRNKGNFPGRFSGRQFSNSRSEMNVSTLELGDSALYLCASSLVLGELFFGEGSRLTVL.

This clonotype has ten or more counts. The rearrangement joins TRBV6-5 to TRBJ2-3; D is undetermined. Trimming shortened V by 6 bases and J by 2 bases, and 3 bases separated the two germline ends. Per the germline V gene, CDR1 is MNHEY and CDR2 is SVGAGI. The CDR3 is made up of 11 amino acids. The CDR3 DNA follows: TGTGCCAGCAGGAACACAGATACGCAGTATTTT. It is translated as CASRNTDTQYF.

The chain links TRBV18 to TRBJ2-1; unclear D gene. CDR1 and CDR2 from the germline V gene are KGHSH and LQKENI. The V end was cut by 3 bases, the J end by 0 bases, with 9 bases between. CDR3 size: 15 residues. Here the CDR3 DNA reads TGTGCCAGCTCACCTGCGGTAACCTCCTACAATGAGCAGTTCTTC. It is translated as CASSPAVTSYNEQFF.

This clonotype was detected a few times. J is TRBJ1-1 and V is TRBV27; a possible D gene is TRBD1 (6 bases). Germline CDR1 and CDR2: MNHEY and SMNVEV (reference sequence). The V gene lost 4 bases and the J gene lost 5 bases, with 17 bases spanning the gap. The length of the CDR3 is 15 residues. DNA for the CDR3: TGTGCCAGCAGTTCAGAAGGGGGGGTTCGAACTGAAGCTTTCTTT. Its translation is CASSSEGGVRTEAFF.

This clonotype was observed at least ten times. The chain recombines TRBV7-9 with TRBJ1-2; D is unresolved. Per the germline V gene, CDR1 is SEHNR and CDR2 is FQNEAQ (reference sequence). The V gene lost 5 bases and the J gene lost 4 bases, with 8 bases spanning the gap. This CDR3 is built from 12 residues. The CDR3 here is CASSGTAYGYTF. The DNA for the CDR3 is TGTGCCAGCAGCGGAACAGCCTATGGCTACACCTTC.

About this clonotype: A much larger clone lies one base from this, so it may be a read error. The CDR3 loop is CVSGVAGDSYEQYF. Here the CDR3 DNA reads TGTGTCAGCGGGGTAGCGGGAGACTCCTACGAGCAGTACTTC. The chain uses TRBV7-9 and TRBJ2-7; 9 bases fit TRBD2. The CDR3 is 14 residues long. CDR1 is SEHNR, CDR2 FQNEAQ, per germline (reference sequence).

This clonotype has just one count. V usage is TRBV5-6 and J usage is TRBJ2-5; a weak D match, TRBD1 (5 bases). CDR1 and CDR2 from the germline V gene are SGHDT and YYEEEE. V lost 2 bases to trimming and J lost 4 bases, with 9 bases between them. The CDR3 spans 13 residues. CDR3 residues: CASSFRRGETQYF. The DNA of the CDR3 is TGTGCCAGCAGCTTTCGTAGGGGAGAGACCCAGTACTTC. The full variable domain, its missing parts supplied by reference TRBV5-6 and TRBJ2-5, is DAGVTQSPTHLIKTRGQQVTLRCSPKSGHDTVSWYQQALGQGPQFIFQYYEEEERQRGNFPDRFSGHQFPNYSSELNVNALLLGDSALYLCASSFRRGETQYFGPGTRLLVL.

In its sample, this clonotype was seen many times. The genes are TRBV6-5 and TRBJ2-1, with D perhaps TRBD2 (5 bases). Germline-derived CDR1 and CDR2 are MNHEY and SVGAGI. Trimming took 0 bases from V and 8 from J, leaving 14 bases between them. This CDR3 region has 15 residues. Written as DNA, the CDR3 is TGTGCCAGCAGTTACTCCGAGGACTTGGCGGATGAGCAGTTCTTC. Amino acids: CASSYSEDLADEQFF.

This clonotype was counted many times. This chain links TRBV7-2 with TRBJ2-1, with 10 bases matching TRBD1. CDR1 is SGHTA, CDR2 FQGNSA, per germline. Trimming removed 5 bases from V and 15 bases from J; junction bases left unmatched: 13. The CDR3 extends over 14 amino acids. The CDR3 coding sequence is TGTGCCAGCAGCCCATACCTAGGACAGGGGGTTCTGTTCTTC. It codes for CASSPYLGQGVLFF.

This clonotype was detected only a few times. The chain uses TRBV27 and TRBJ2-7; D perhaps matches TRBD1 (5 bases). Germline CDR1 and CDR2: MNHEY and SMNVEV (reference sequence). Trimming took off 2 bases at V and 3 bases at J, with 11 bases between the two ends. The CDR3 totals 14 residues. The CDR3 loop is CASSLRQSYYEQYF. The CDR3, as DNA: TGTGCCAGCAGTTTAAGACAGTCCTACTACGAGCAGTACTTC.

This chain links TRBV11-2 with TRBJ2-5; weak D call: TRBD1 (5 bases). V lost 3 bases and J lost 5, with 19 bases in between. CDR1 is SGHAT, CDR2 FQNNGV, per germline. This CDR3 region has 16 residues. The CDR3, as DNA: TGTGCCAGCAGCTTCGACAGCCGGACCCTATGGGAGACCCAGTACTTC. This sequence encodes CASSFDSRTLWETQYF.

This clonotype has at least ten counts. The chain recombines TRBV20-1 with TRBJ2-2; maybe TRBD1 (6 bases). This CDR3 is 15 amino acids long. Germline CDR1 DFQATT, CDR2 SNEGSKA (reference sequence). V shed 1 base and J shed 6 bases, with 15 bases lying between them. CDR3 sequence: CSARGLGAWAGELFF. For the CDR3, the DNA is TGCAGTGCTAGAGGGTTGGGGGCATGGGCCGGGGAGCTGTTTTTT.

There are many counts of this clonotype. The chain is built from TRBV29-1 and TRBJ1-1; a possible D gene is TRBD1 (6 bases). Germline loops: CDR1 SQVTM, CDR2 ANQGSEA. The CDR3 has 13 residues. Trimming pared 4 bases from V and 3 bases from J, leaving 12 bases between. The CDR3 sequence: CSVGQALYTEAFF. The CDR3 bases are TGCAGCGTTGGACAGGCCCTATACACTGAAGCTTTCTTT. Using reference TRBV29-1 and TRBJ1-1 for the parts outside the CDR3, the full variable domain is SAVISQKPSRDICQRGTSLTIQCQVDSQVTMMFWYRQQPGQSLTLIATANQGSEATYESGFVIDKFPISRPNLTFSTLTVSNMSPEDSSIYLCSVGQALYTEAFFGQGTRLTVV.

In this sample, this clonotype turned up many times. The rearrangement links TRBV20-1 to TRBJ1-1; D call uncertain. This CDR3 region has 14 residues. Trimming stripped 7 bases from V and 8 bases from J, with 23 bases between. Germline lookup yields CDR1 DFQATT and CDR2 SNEGSKA (reference sequence). As DNA, the CDR3 is TGCAGTGGTGTGTTCCGGGGTCAGATGAGCGAAGCTTTCTTT. It specifies CSGVFRGQMSEAFF.

This clonotype occurred many times. V and J are TRBV4-2 and TRBJ2-1; the D gene is possibly TRBD2 (6 bases). V shed 4 bases and J shed 0 bases, with 16 bases lying between them. The CDR3 spans 17 residues. CDR1 LGHNA and CDR2 YNFKEQ come from the germline V gene. CDR3 sequence: CASSRQLAESSYNEQFF. The CDR3 DNA follows: TGTGCCAGCAGCCGACAATTAGCGGAGAGCTCCTACAATGAGCAGTTCTTC.

This clonotype was observed at least ten times. This chain links TRBV5-1 with TRBJ2-5; D remains unclear. Germline assignment: CDR1 SGHRS and CDR2 YFSETQ. There are 13 residues in the CDR3. The V end lost 4 bases, the J end lost 2 bases, and 9 bases lay between the germline ends. CDR3 DNA sequence: TGCGCCAGCAGCCCTCTTGTTCAAGAGACCCAGTACTTC. Protein: CASSPLVQETQYF.

This clonotype was counted at least ten times. The genes are TRBV9 and TRBJ2-1, with a weak D call TRBD1 (5 bases). Trimming took off 4 bases at V and 0 bases at J, with 11 bases between the two ends. This CDR3 contains 15 residues. Germline CDR1 is SGDLS and CDR2 is YYNGEE. CDR3 loop: CASSLADSSYNEQFF. CDR3 DNA: TGTGCCAGCAGCTTGGCAGACAGCTCCTACAATGAGCAGTTCTTC.

This clonotype was counted ten times or more. The chain is built from TRBV25-1 and TRBJ2-1; D is ambiguous. The germline V gene has CDR1 MGHDK and CDR2 SYGVNS. CDR3 size: 11 residues. The V end was cut by 2 bases, the J end by 10 bases, with 6 bases between. The CDR3: CASSEVSEQFF. In DNA, the CDR3 is TGTGCCAGCAGTGAAGTCAGCGAGCAGTTCTTC.

As for this clonotype: A junction boundary mismatches the germline segment, possibly from a read error. The chain uses TRBV10-3 and TRBJ2-7, with D unresolved. This CDR3 has 13 amino acids. Germline V CDR1 and CDR2: ENHRY, SYGVKD. The CDR3 region is CAISESVSHEQYF. The CDR3 DNA is TGTGCCATCAGTGAGTCGGTCTCCCACGAGCAGTACTTC.